The clone carrying this TCR beta chain was detected only a few times. Antigen specificity is unknown. This sample is part of a study of cytomegalovirus exposure and HLA in healthy donors. Findings of the study overall: Near-uniform donor sequencing depth was presumed by presence/absence analyses. Later, an analysis showed that TCR beta chains associated with HLA were more clonally expanded than others that were equally common. From TCR beta sequences, most subjects' HLA-A and HLA-B alleles were reportedly predicted accurately.

The study ran its PCR with 60 Vbeta and 13 Jbeta primers. This table comes from immunoSEQ multiplex PCR, and its TCRdb copy is limited to in-frame clones, with some not included. The data contain more than 95,000 clones, about 13% of them singletons. Material: PBMCs. The clonotype was recovered from a man between 35 and 55 years old in good health and CMV-seropositive.

The CDR3 region is CASSPQAGGGSSYNEQFF. The CDR3 coding sequence is TGTGCCAGCAGCCCCCAGGCCGGGGGCGGGAGCTCCTACAATGAGCAGTTCTTC. This chain connects TRBV7-2 to TRBJ2-1; D may be TRBD2 (7 bases). Trimming took 5 bases from V and 0 from J, leaving 20 bases between them. The CDR3 is made up of 18 amino acids. CDR1 is SGHTA, CDR2 FQGNSA, per germline.